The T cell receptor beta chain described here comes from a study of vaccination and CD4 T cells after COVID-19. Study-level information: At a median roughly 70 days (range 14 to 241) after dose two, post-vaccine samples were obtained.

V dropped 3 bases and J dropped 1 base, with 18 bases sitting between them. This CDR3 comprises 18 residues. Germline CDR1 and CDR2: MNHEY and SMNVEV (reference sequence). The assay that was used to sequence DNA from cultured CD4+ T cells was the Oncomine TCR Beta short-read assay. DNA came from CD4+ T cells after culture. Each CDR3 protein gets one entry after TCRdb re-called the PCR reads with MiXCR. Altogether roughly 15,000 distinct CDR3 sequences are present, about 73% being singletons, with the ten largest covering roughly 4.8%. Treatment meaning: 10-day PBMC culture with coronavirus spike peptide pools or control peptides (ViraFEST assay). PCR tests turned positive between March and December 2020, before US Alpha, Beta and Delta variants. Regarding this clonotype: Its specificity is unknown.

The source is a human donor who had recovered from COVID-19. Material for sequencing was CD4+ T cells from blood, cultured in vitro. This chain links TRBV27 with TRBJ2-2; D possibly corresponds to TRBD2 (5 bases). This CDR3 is CASSFVSDWARNTGELFF. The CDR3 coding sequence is TGTGCCAGCAGTTTTGTGTCGGACTGGGCTAGGAACACCGGGGAGCTGTTTTTT.